The sequence of this T cell receptor beta chain was determined in a study of T cells in Graves' hyperthyroidism and ophthalmopathy. The wider study: The initial diagnosis was the point when peripheral blood was collected, ahead of any treatment. Study observations and caveats: Blood held most thyroid clonotypes expanded above 0.001 frequency.

In its sample, this clonotype was seen a few times. The antigen is undetermined. The CDR3 totals 14 residues. CDR1 and CDR2 (germline): LNHDA, SQIVND (reference sequence). The V and J ends lost 8 bases and 2 bases respectively, with 13 bases between them. For ophthalmopathy patients, the Clinical Activity Score was at least 3 and the NOSPECS grade at least 4; duration was under 3 months. Exclusion criteria comprised uncontrolled infection, other autoimmune disease, pregnancy or lactation. Researchers amplified the TCR beta CDR3 regions from RNA transcripts. In the first-round RT-PCR of the TCR CDR3, the HTBI primer set was used. TCRdb reanalysed the multiplex PCR reads using MiXCR and keeps one entry per CDR3 protein. The repertoire holds 700,000 or so distinct CDR3 sequences, about 15% seen once, with 9.5% to 15% in the top ten.

V gene TRBV19 combines with J gene TRBJ1-5, with D possibly being TRBD1 (5 bases). This TCR was sampled from a woman aged 50 to 60 with Graves' ophthalmopathy. The specimen sequenced was blood. This CDR3 is CASQVEGGNQPQHF. The CDR3 DNA reads as TGTGCCAGTCAAGTGGAAGGGGGCAATCAGCCCCAGCATTTT.